The rows below give T cell receptor beta chains drawn from one sample of a study of T cells in Graves' hyperthyroidism and ophthalmopathy. TCRdb reprocessed the multiplex PCR reads with MiXCR, giving one entry per CDR3 protein. Among tens of thousands of distinct CDR3 sequences listed, 40% to 55% were seen once. Sequencing was performed on blood. The receptor source for this set is a woman younger than 45 with Graves' hyperthyroidism. The CDR3 runs from the conserved cysteine through the conserved F or W. The order of the fields is clone size, V gene, D gene, J gene, CDR3 DNA, CDR3 protein. A D gene is named only where the DNA matches it firmly. Expanded clones get a size class; other rows say once, few or many, or leave the size out.

>many|TRBV6-1|-|TRBJ1-1
TGTGCCAGCCTTAGACAGTTGAACACTGAAGCTTTCTTT
CASLRQLNTEAFF
>many|TRBV5-1|-|TRBJ2-3
TGCGCCAGCAGCGCGACGACACAAAGCACAGATACGCAGTATTTT
CASSATTQSTDTQYF
>-|TRBV29-1|-|TRBJ2-1
TGCAGCGTTGATAGGGATGGCGATGAGCAGTTCTTC
CSVDRDGDEQFF
>-|TRBV5-1|TRBD1|TRBJ2-1
TGCGCCAGCAGCTACCGGGACAGGGGACTGGATGAGCAGTTCTTC
CASSYRDRGLDEQFF
>few|TRBV9|-|TRBJ2-1
TGTGCCAGCAGCGCACTTGGCAGCTCCTACAATGAGCAGTTCTTC
CASSALGSSYNEQFF
>many|TRBV4-1|-|TRBJ2-1
TGCGCCAGCAGCCGCTCCCGGGACACCGGGCGAGGTGAGCAGTTCTTC
CASSRSRDTGRGEQFF
>-|TRBV20-1|-|TRBJ2-3
TGCAGCCCCAAGGGAGATACGCAGTATTTT
CSPKGDTQYF
>medium-sized|TRBV2|-|TRBJ2-3
TGTGCCAGCAGCTTCGTAGAGTCAGATACGCAGTATTTT
CASSFVESDTQYF
>-|TRBV20-1|-|TRBJ1-2
TGCAGTGCCAGCCGTGGCGAGTTTGGAAACACCTTC
CSASRGEFGNTF
>medium-sized|TRBV2|-|TRBJ1-2
TGTGCCAGCAGGGGGGTCGGATACGGCTACACCTTC
CASRGVGYGYTF
>-|TRBV11-3|TRBD1|TRBJ2-1
TGTGCCGGCAGCTTTGTGCGGGACAGGGGTGTGGGTGAGCAGTTCTTC
CAGSFVRDRGVGEQFF
>few|TRBV20-1|-|TRBJ1-3
TGCAGTGTACGGCCCTACTCTGGAAACACCATATATTTT
CSVRPYSGNTIYF
>medium-sized|TRBV19|TRBD1|TRBJ2-2
TGTGCCAGTAGTCGGACAGGGGGCATCGGGGAGCTGTTTTTT
CASSRTGGIGELFF